The sequence of this T cell receptor beta chain was determined in a study of CD8+ T cells in alopecia areata (dated by TCRdb to the late 2010s). Notes on the research overall: Treated patients were enrolled in an open-label pilot trial of oral tofacitinib, 5 to 10 mg twice daily, for moderate-to-severe alopecia areata. RNA was extracted with the PAXgene miRNA kit for fixed scalp, the miRNeasy kit for PBMCs, and the RNeasy kit for mouse skin. High-throughput TCRbeta sequencing was used to examine T cell clonal expansion in alopecia areata in both the C3H/HeJ mouse model and human patients. Tofacitinib-treated patients had biopsies at baseline and at 4 and 24 weeks of treatment, with a later scalp biopsy in several patients. TCRbeta CDR3 regions were amplified by immunoSEQ multiplex PCR using 35 Vbeta forward and 13 Jbeta reverse primers. In humans, TCRbeta sequencing was performed on scalp tissue and on sorted CD4+ and CD8+ peripheral blood T cells from healthy controls and from patients with patchy or totalis/universalis alopecia areata. In treated patients, disease severity was measured using the SALT score, which gives the percentage of scalp surface area affected. Scalp clonality was compared among normal scalp (n=4), patchy alopecia areata scalp (n=8), and alopecia totalis/universalis scalp (n=8). Patients received tofacitinib for 6 to 18 months and were then followed off drug for 6 months to check for delayed response and recurrence. The investigation overall reported the following: TCR sequences shared between patients were less clear than in mice, possibly partly because of HLA diversity in the patient population. Compared with normal scalp, lesional scalp had higher clonality and more expanded CD8+ clones, particularly in alopecia totalis/universalis, a pattern that suggests antigenic drive. During tofacitinib treatment, many expanded lesional clones remained in scalp and blood, and this persistence may partly explain relapse after treatment is stopped. Unlike mouse skin, where gammadelta T cells dominate, normal human skin contains resident alphabeta T cells that get sequenced too, which complicates analysis of the scalp TCR repertoire. Tofacitinib significantly decreased scalp clonality and the number of expanded CD8+ clones among the top 100 scalp clones. Because the treated cohort was small and had just a single nonresponder, larger studies are needed to establish links between baseline CD8+ expansion and response.

The germline V gene encodes CDR1 SNHLY and CDR2 FYNNEI. The CDR3 has 14 amino acids, counting the end cysteine and phenylalanine. The sequence is cut down to CDR3 DNA, 42 bases in frame from base 1. From V the trimming removes 7 bases and from J it removes 3 bases, while the gene matches leave 6 bases of the junction unaccounted for. Library generation was performed with the immunoSEQ multiplex PCR assay. To provide template for TCR sequencing, every sample had RNA extracted and reverse transcribed into cDNA. SuperScript III was used to make first-strand cDNA, primed with a 2:1 mix of oligo-dT and random hexamers. Amplification bias was assessed with a synthetic immune receptor repertoire, and residual bias was removed computationally. As for the original processing: Raw reads were preprocessed for error removal, and CDR3 was defined according to IMGT conventions as running from the conserved cysteine to phenylalanine. To get clonality, Shannon entropy was normalized by log2 of the number of productive unique TCRs and the result was subtracted from 1. Scalp TCRbeta sequences were cross-referenced with sorted blood CD4 and CD8 repertoires so that the CD4 or CD8 identity of scalp clones could be inferred. As stored in TCRdb, this immuneACCESS dataset retains in-frame rearrangements with V and J assigned. A fraction of the clones does not appear; measured against another copy, unresolved V genes explain less than half of the discrepancy, and the remainder lacks a known reason. V and J calls and clone size follow that table, whereas D and trimming were derived from the DNA. The sample table contains around 150,000 clones; only one count was recorded for around 59% of them. Approximately 15% of the sample is in the top ten clones.

Read against the paper, the sample's time point label means: 20 to 30 weeks on oral tofacitinib. Explained via the paper, the treatment or condition label denotes: oral pan-JAK inhibitor, 5-10 mg twice daily. Lesional scalp punch biopsies and peripheral blood were obtained from alopecia areata patients. PBMCs were isolated by density centrifugation and stained for CD3, CD4 and CD8, after which CD4+ and CD8+ T cells were sorted on a FACSAria. This clone was counted once. What antigen it recognizes has not been identified. Base-call qualities are not available, and no considerably larger clone is one nucleotide away.

The sample consisted of CD4+ T cells sorted from blood, taken at week 24, from a patient treated with tofacitinib. The chain links TRBV2 with TRBJ1-5, and 7 junction bases match TRBD1. The sequence came from a human donor with alopecia areata. The DNA reads TGTGCCAGCAATCTAGACAGGGACAATCAGCCCCAGCATTTT. This encodes CASNLDRDNQPQHF.